This T cell receptor (beta chain) comes out of a study of OX40 agonist ivuxolimab in advanced cancers. Study context: Ivuxolimab, an agonistic anti-OX40 (CD134) antibody, was given to patients. Each patient was given ivuxolimab into a vein every 2 weeks, at 0.01 to 10 mg/kg. Study conclusions and caveats: Clones of CD4+ and CD8+ blood T cells grew by week 6 at doses of 0.1 to 3.0 mg/kg.

Looked up from germline, CDR1 is SGHRS and CDR2 is YFSETQ. The CDR3 loop spans 13 amino acids. About this clone itself: What it recognizes is unknown.

Profiled with immunoSEQ multiplex PCR; TCRdb holds only in-frame clones, not every one. This sample has tens of thousands of clones, with around 80% found just once. This specimen consisted of CD4+ or CD8+ T cells sorted from blood, obtained in a trial of the OX40 agonist ivuxolimab. V is TRBV5-1 and J is TRBJ2-5; the D gene is possibly TRBD1 (6 bases). The J call is uncertain, as TRBJ2-7 better fits the DNA end. The sequence was collected from an adult with an advanced solid tumor such as melanoma, head and neck, liver or kidney cancer. The CDR3 region is CASSPGQNYEQYF. CDR3 sequence (DNA): TGCGCCAGCAGCCCGGGACAAAACTACGAGCAGTACTTC.